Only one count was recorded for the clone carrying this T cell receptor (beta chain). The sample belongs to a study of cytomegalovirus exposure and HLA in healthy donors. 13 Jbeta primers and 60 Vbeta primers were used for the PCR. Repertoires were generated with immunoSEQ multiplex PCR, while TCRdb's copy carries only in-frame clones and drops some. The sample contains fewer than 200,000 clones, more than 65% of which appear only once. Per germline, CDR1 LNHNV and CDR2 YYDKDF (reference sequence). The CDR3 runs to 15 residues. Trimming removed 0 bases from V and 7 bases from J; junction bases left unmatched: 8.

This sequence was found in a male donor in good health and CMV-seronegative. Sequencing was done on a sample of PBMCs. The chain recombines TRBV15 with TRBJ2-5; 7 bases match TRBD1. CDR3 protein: CATSRDTRGYGTQYF. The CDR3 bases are TGTGCCACCAGCAGAGATACCAGGGGGTATGGGACCCAGTACTTC.